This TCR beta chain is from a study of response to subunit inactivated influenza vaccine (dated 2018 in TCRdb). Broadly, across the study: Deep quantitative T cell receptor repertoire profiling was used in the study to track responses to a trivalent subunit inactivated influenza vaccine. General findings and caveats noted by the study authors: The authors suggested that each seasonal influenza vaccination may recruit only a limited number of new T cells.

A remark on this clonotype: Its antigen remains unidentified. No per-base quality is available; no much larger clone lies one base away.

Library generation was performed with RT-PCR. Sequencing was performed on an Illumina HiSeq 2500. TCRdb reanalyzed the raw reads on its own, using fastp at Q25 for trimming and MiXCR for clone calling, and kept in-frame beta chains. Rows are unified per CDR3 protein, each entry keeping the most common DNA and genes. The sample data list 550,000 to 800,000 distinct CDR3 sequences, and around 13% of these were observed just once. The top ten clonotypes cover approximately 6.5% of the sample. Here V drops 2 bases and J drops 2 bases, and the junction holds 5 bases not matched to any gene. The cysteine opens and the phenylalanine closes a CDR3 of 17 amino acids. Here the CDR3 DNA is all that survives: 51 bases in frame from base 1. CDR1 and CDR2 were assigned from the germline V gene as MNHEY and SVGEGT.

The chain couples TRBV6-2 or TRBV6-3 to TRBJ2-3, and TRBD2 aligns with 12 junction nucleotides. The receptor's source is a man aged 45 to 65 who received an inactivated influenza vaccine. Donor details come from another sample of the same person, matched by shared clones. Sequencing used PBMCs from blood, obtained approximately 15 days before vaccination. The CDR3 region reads CASSYPSGGANTDTQYF. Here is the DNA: TGTGCCAGCAGTTACCCTAGCGGGGGGGCCAACACAGATACGCAGTATTTT.